A selection of T cell receptor beta chains follows, all from one sample in a study of metastatic and nonmetastatic thyroid tumors. TCRdb re-called clones via MiXCR from the PCR reads. The table lists roughly 61,000 clones, approximately 4.1% of them singletons. The sequencing sample was made of blood. Receptors were obtained from a female donor with papillary thyroid cancer or a benign thyroid nodule (not recorded which). Some clones in this sample may be carry-over from other donors' samples. Both conserved end residues are part of each CDR3. D genes are given only for firm matches. Clone size is not always given. Where it is, it says once, few, many or a class for expanded clones.

J gene: TRBJ2-7; V gene: TRBV20-1; clone size: many; D gene: TRBD2; CDR3 protein: CSVQGGREQYF; CDR3 DNA: TGCAGTGTCCAGGGAGGGCGGGAGCAGTACTTC
J gene: TRBJ2-3; V gene: TRBV19; clone size: many; D gene: TRBD2; CDR3 protein: CASSTSGAPADTQYF; CDR3 DNA: TGTGCCAGTAGTACCAGCGGGGCCCCCGCAGATACGCAGTATTTT
J gene: TRBJ2-5; V gene: TRBV28; clone size: .; D gene: TRBD2; CDR3 protein: CASSLGGSGGETEYF; CDR3 DNA: TGTGCCAGCAGTTTGGGCGGGAGTGGGGGAGAGACCGAGTACTTC
J gene: TRBJ1-1; V gene: TRBV18; clone size: few; D gene: .; CDR3 protein: CASSPSRQGGDAFF; CDR3 DNA: TGTGCCAGCTCACCAAGCAGGCAGGGAGGAGACGCTTTCTTT
J gene: TRBJ1-6; V gene: TRBV11-1; clone size: few; D gene: .; CDR3 protein: CASSLGSGVGSPLHF; CDR3 DNA: TGTGCCAGCAGCTTGGGGTCAGGGGTTGGTTCACCCCTCCACTTT
J gene: TRBJ1-1; V gene: TRBV19; clone size: many; D gene: .; CDR3 protein: CASIAGRLNTEAFF; CDR3 DNA: TGTGCCAGTATAGCGGGGCGATTGAACACTGAAGCTTTCTTT
J gene: TRBJ2-2; V gene: TRBV2; clone size: few; D gene: TRBD1; CDR3 protein: CASGRQGDTGELFF; CDR3 DNA: TGTGCCAGCGGCAGACAGGGGGACACCGGGGAGCTGTTTTTT
J gene: TRBJ1-1; V gene: TRBV6-1; clone size: many; D gene: .; CDR3 protein: CASGRTSGAFF; CDR3 DNA: TGTGCCAGTGGACGGACCTCTGGAGCTTTCTTT
J gene: TRBJ2-7; V gene: TRBV2; clone size: many; D gene: .; CDR3 protein: CASSVAETGGHYEQYF; CDR3 DNA: TGTGCCAGCAGTGTGGCCGAGACAGGAGGCCACTACGAGCAGTACTTC
J gene: TRBJ2-5; V gene: TRBV3-1; clone size: many; D gene: .; CDR3 protein: CASSQTKTQYF; CDR3 DNA: TGTGCCAGCAGCCAAACGAAGACCCAGTACTTC
J gene: TRBJ1-1; V gene: TRBV5-1; clone size: many; D gene: .; CDR3 protein: CASSLTGTATEAFF; CDR3 DNA: TGCGCCAGCAGCTTAACAGGGACGGCCACTGAAGCTTTCTTT
J gene: TRBJ1-4; V gene: TRBV5-1; clone size: many; D gene: .; CDR3 protein: CASSIGTTSTNEKLFF; CDR3 DNA: TGCGCCAGCAGCATCGGGACTACCAGCACTAATGAAAAACTGTTTTTT
J gene: TRBJ2-1; V gene: TRBV6-1; clone size: many; D gene: .; CDR3 protein: CASSQEGGRGGNEQFF; CDR3 DNA: TGTGCCAGCTCCCAGGAAGGGGGCAGGGGGGGAAATGAGCAGTTCTTC
J gene: TRBJ1-4; V gene: TRBV6-1; clone size: many; D gene: .; CDR3 protein: CASNSVTTNEKLFF; CDR3 DNA: TGTGCCAGCAATTCGGTGACAACTAATGAAAAACTGTTTTTT
J gene: TRBJ2-7; V gene: TRBV30; clone size: many; D gene: .; CDR3 protein: CAWLRPSSYEQYF; CDR3 DNA: TGTGCCTGGCTAAGACCGAGCTCCTACGAGCAGTACTTC
J gene: TRBJ2-6; V gene: TRBV7-8; clone size: many; D gene: .; CDR3 protein: CASSASRAGANVLTF; CDR3 DNA: TGTGCCAGCAGCGCCTCGAGGGCTGGGGCCAACGTCCTGACTTTC
J gene: TRBJ2-2; V gene: TRBV10-3; clone size: few; D gene: .; CDR3 protein: CAISKGRDTGELFF; CDR3 DNA: TGTGCCATCAGTAAGGGGCGCGACACCGGGGAGCTGTTTTTT
J gene: TRBJ1-2; V gene: TRBV7-9; clone size: few; D gene: .; CDR3 protein: CASSSRDTGEYGYTF; CDR3 DNA: TGTGCCAGCAGCTCACGGGACACGGGGGAGTATGGCTACACCTTC
J gene: TRBJ2-4; V gene: TRBV30; clone size: .; D gene: TRBD1; CDR3 protein: CAWSGTGGYCAAKNIQYF; CDR3 DNA: TGTGCCTGGAGTGGGACAGGGGGATATTGTGCGGCCAAAAACATTCAGTACTTC
J gene: TRBJ2-1; V gene: TRBV3-1; clone size: many; D gene: .; CDR3 protein: CASRRWGAPYDEQFF; CDR3 DNA: TGTGCCAGCAGGCGGTGGGGAGCCCCATATGATGAGCAGTTCTTC
J gene: TRBJ1-1; V gene: TRBV7-3; clone size: many; D gene: TRBD1; CDR3 protein: CASSPLTGVGTEAFF; CDR3 DNA: TGTGCCAGCAGCCCCCTGACAGGGGTGGGAACTGAAGCTTTCTTT
J gene: TRBJ2-2; V gene: TRBV6-1; clone size: few; D gene: TRBD1; CDR3 protein: CASSRFGTGSNTGELFF; CDR3 DNA: TGTGCCAGCAGTCGCTTCGGGACAGGATCGAACACCGGGGAGCTGTTTTTT
J gene: TRBJ2-3; V gene: TRBV5-1; clone size: many; D gene: .; CDR3 protein: CASSTGHLSTDTQYF; CDR3 DNA: TGCGCCAGCAGCACTGGACACCTCAGCACAGATACGCAGTATTTT
J gene: TRBJ2-7; V gene: TRBV6-1; clone size: many; D gene: .; CDR3 protein: CASRLASHYEQYF; CDR3 DNA: TGTGCCAGCCGATTAGCGTCTCATTACGAGCAGTACTTC
J gene: TRBJ1-2; V gene: TRBV29-1; clone size: many; D gene: .; CDR3 protein: CSVNVRIGGGYTF; CDR3 DNA: TGCAGCGTTAATGTCAGGATCGGGGGAGGCTACACCTTC
J gene: TRBJ2-2; V gene: TRBV7-8; clone size: .; D gene: .; CDR3 protein: CASSHPQDDPNTGELFF; CDR3 DNA: TGTGCCAGCAGCCACCCCCAGGATGACCCGAACACCGGGGAGCTGTTTTTT
J gene: TRBJ2-5; V gene: TRBV24-1; clone size: many; D gene: .; CDR3 protein: CAAGQYGTQYF; CDR3 DNA: TGTGCCGCCGGGCAGTACGGGACCCAGTACTTC
J gene: TRBJ1-2; V gene: TRBV20-1; clone size: .; D gene: .; CDR3 protein: CSARETGKVDGYTF; CDR3 DNA: TGCAGTGCTAGAGAGACCGGGAAAGTGGATGGCTACACCTTC
J gene: TRBJ2-1; V gene: TRBV11-3; clone size: few; D gene: .; CDR3 protein: CASSFEVTINNQQFF; CDR3 DNA: TGTGCCAGCAGCTTCGAGGTTACTATCAACAATCAGCAGTTCTTC
J gene: TRBJ1-6; V gene: TRBV20-1; clone size: medium-sized; D gene: .; CDR3 protein: CSAPVSESSPLHF; CDR3 DNA: TGCAGTGCACCGGTCTCGGAAAGTTCACCCCTCCACTTT
J gene: TRBJ1-4; V gene: TRBV6-1; clone size: many; D gene: TRBD1; CDR3 protein: CASSEEQGMDEKLFF; CDR3 DNA: TGTGCCAGCAGTGAAGAACAGGGGATGGATGAAAAACTGTTTTTT
J gene: TRBJ2-3; V gene: TRBV20-1; clone size: few; D gene: .; CDR3 protein: CSAAHFLVAPDTQYF; CDR3 DNA: TGCAGTGCCGCCCACTTTCTAGTCGCGCCAGATACGCAGTATTTT
J gene: TRBJ2-3; V gene: TRBV5-1; clone size: few; D gene: .; CDR3 protein: CAISLEGASVRWRTDTQYF; CDR3 DNA: TGCGCCATCAGCTTGGAAGGGGCTAGCGTGAGGTGGCGCACAGATACGCAGTATTTT
J gene: TRBJ2-2; V gene: TRBV20-1; clone size: .; D gene: .; CDR3 protein: CSARRGTNTGGLFF; CDR3 DNA: TGCAGTGCTAGGCGGGGGACAAACACCGGGGGGCTGTTTTTT
J gene: TRBJ2-2; V gene: TRBV19; clone size: .; D gene: .; CDR3 protein: CASIQTGGDWELFF; CDR3 DNA: TGTGCCAGTATTCAAACAGGGGGGGACTGGGAGCTGTTTTTT
J gene: TRBJ2-6; V gene: TRBV19; clone size: many; D gene: .; CDR3 protein: CASNTGPGANVLTF; CDR3 DNA: TGTGCCAGTAATACAGGGCCTGGGGCCAACGTCCTGACTTTC
J gene: TRBJ1-2; V gene: TRBV6-1; clone size: many; D gene: .; CDR3 protein: CASSLTDSNYGYTF; CDR3 DNA: TGTGCCAGCAGTTTGACGGATTCTAACTATGGCTACACCTTC
J gene: TRBJ2-1; V gene: TRBV20-1; clone size: few; D gene: TRBD2; CDR3 protein: CSARALAGVWNEQFF; CDR3 DNA: TGCAGTGCTAGAGCCCTAGCGGGAGTGTGGAATGAGCAGTTCTTC
J gene: TRBJ2-7; V gene: TRBV4-1; clone size: many; D gene: .; CDR3 protein: CASSQGTDYYEQYF; CDR3 DNA: TGCGCCAGCAGCCAAGGGACAGATTACTACGAGCAGTACTTC
J gene: TRBJ1-2; V gene: TRBV6-2/TRBV6-3; clone size: .; D gene: .; CDR3 protein: CASNIGPGYGYTF; CDR3 DNA: TGTGCCAGCAATATAGGCCCTGGGTACGGCTACACCTTC
J gene: TRBJ2-1; V gene: TRBV18; clone size: few; D gene: TRBD2; CDR3 protein: CASSPVLGQPEVATSGREDEQFF; CDR3 DNA: TGTGCCAGCTCACCAGTACTCGGACAGCCGGAGGTCGCGACTAGCGGGAGGGAAGATGAGCAGTTCTTC
J gene: TRBJ1-6; V gene: TRBV19; clone size: many; D gene: TRBD1; CDR3 protein: CASSTTGQDSPLHF; CDR3 DNA: TGTGCCAGTAGTACGACAGGGCAGGATTCACCCCTCCACTTT
J gene: TRBJ2-7; V gene: TRBV7-9; clone size: .; D gene: .; CDR3 protein: CASTRFRTGVSSYEQYF; CDR3 DNA: TGTGCCAGCACCCGGTTTCGGACCGGGGTTAGCTCCTACGAGCAGTACTTC
J gene: TRBJ1-2; V gene: TRBV2; clone size: few; D gene: .; CDR3 protein: CASSESGTLYSFYGYTF; CDR3 DNA: TGTGCCAGCAGTGAATCCGGGACGCTGTATTCTTTCTATGGCTACACCTTC
J gene: TRBJ2-3; V gene: TRBV13; clone size: many; D gene: TRBD2; CDR3 protein: CASSTTSGRAGDTQYF; CDR3 DNA: TGTGCCAGCAGCACGACTAGCGGGAGGGCCGGAGATACGCAGTATTTT
J gene: TRBJ2-1; V gene: TRBV5-1; clone size: .; D gene: TRBD1; CDR3 protein: CASSPWRQGARSEQFF; CDR3 DNA: TGCGCCAGCAGCCCATGGAGACAGGGAGCGCGTAGTGAGCAGTTCTTC
J gene: TRBJ2-7; V gene: TRBV5-1; clone size: many; D gene: .; CDR3 protein: CASSLAPDRFTYEQYF; CDR3 DNA: TGCGCCAGCAGCTTGGCGCCCGACAGATTTACCTACGAGCAGTACTTC
J gene: TRBJ2-3; V gene: TRBV20-1; clone size: many; D gene: .; CDR3 protein: CSATGGGWADTQYF; CDR3 DNA: TGCAGTGCTACAGGGGGGGGTTGGGCAGATACGCAGTATTTT
J gene: TRBJ2-1; V gene: TRBV11-2; clone size: .; D gene: TRBD2; CDR3 protein: CAGSPASLAGGYNEQFF; CDR3 DNA: TGTGCCGGCAGCCCTGCCTCCCTAGCGGGAGGTTACAATGAGCAGTTCTTC
J gene: TRBJ2-3; V gene: TRBV7-6; clone size: few; D gene: .; CDR3 protein: CASSLRQSVTDTQYF; CDR3 DNA: TGTGCCAGCAGCTTACGTCAGTCAGTCACAGATACGCAGTATTTT
J gene: TRBJ1-1; V gene: TRBV12-3/TRBV12-4; clone size: .; D gene: .; CDR3 protein: CASSLVGGLTRAFF; CDR3 DNA: TGTGCCAGCAGTTTAGTGGGGGGGTTAACCCGAGCTTTCTTT
J gene: TRBJ2-7; V gene: TRBV5-1; clone size: many; D gene: TRBD2; CDR3 protein: CASSPRTSGYSYEQYF; CDR3 DNA: TGCGCCAGCAGCCCCAGGACTAGCGGGTACTCCTACGAGCAGTACTTC
J gene: TRBJ1-5; V gene: TRBV28; clone size: few; D gene: TRBD1; CDR3 protein: CASSLARDRGGHQPQHF; CDR3 DNA: TGTGCCAGCAGTTTAGCGAGGGACAGGGGTGGCCATCAGCCCCAGCATTTT
J gene: TRBJ2-2; V gene: TRBV11-2; clone size: many; D gene: TRBD1; CDR3 protein: CASSSTGTGGTGELFF; CDR3 DNA: TGTGCCAGCAGCTCTACCGGGACAGGGGGAACCGGGGAGCTGTTTTTT
J gene: TRBJ1-1; V gene: TRBV18; clone size: many; D gene: .; CDR3 protein: CASSPQQGNTEAFF; CDR3 DNA: TGTGCCAGCTCACCACAACAGGGCAACACTGAAGCTTTCTTT
J gene: TRBJ1-5; V gene: TRBV12-3/TRBV12-4; clone size: many; D gene: TRBD1; CDR3 protein: CASSLAGGRSNQPQHF; CDR3 DNA: TGTGCCAGCAGTTTGGCAGGGGGACGGAGCAATCAGCCCCAGCATTTT
J gene: TRBJ1-2; V gene: TRBV6-1; clone size: few; D gene: .; CDR3 protein: CASSFQAQYGYTF; CDR3 DNA: TGTGCCAGCAGTTTTCAAGCCCAGTATGGCTACACCTTC
J gene: TRBJ1-5; V gene: TRBV5-1; clone size: many; D gene: .; CDR3 protein: CASSEWGSGNQPQHF; CDR3 DNA: TGCGCCAGCAGCGAATGGGGGTCTGGCAATCAGCCCCAGCATTTT
J gene: TRBJ2-7; V gene: TRBV7-6; clone size: few; D gene: .; CDR3 protein: CASSLGGLAVIPYEQYF; CDR3 DNA: TGTGCCAGTAGCTTAGGGGGGCTAGCGGTAATCCCCTACGAGCAGTACTTC